These 14 T cell receptor beta chains were all obtained from the same sample, sequenced in a study of regulatory T cells in long-lasting Graves disease. To make TCR beta libraries, researchers used iRepertoire HTBI primers and Arm-PCR of CDR3 regions. Via MiXCR, TCRdb re-called the multiplex PCR reads, giving one row per CDR3 protein. The sample carries roughly 500,000 distinct CDR3 sequences, about a fifth recorded once. The time point denotes: persistent/refractory GD, antithyroid drugs over 5 years with positive TRAb. Following extraction of RNA from PBMCs, that RNA was used to make the TCR library. Sequencing was performed on peripheral blood mononuclear cells (PBMCs), taken when the disease was refractory, from a patient treated with antithyroid drugs. Receptor source: a female donor with Graves disease.

This clonotype was detected ten times or more. The chain joins TRBV6-2 or TRBV6-3 to TRBJ2-2, with 7 bases matching TRBD2. Germline CDR1 reads MNHEY; CDR2 reads SVGEGT. This CDR3 region has 16 residues. The junction had 8 bases not matched to a gene; V was cut back by 0 bases and J by 7 bases. CDR3 sequence reads: CASSYSNRGVGGELFF. The CDR3 DNA follows: TGTGCCAGCAGTTACTCGAACCGGGGGGTTGGCGGGGAGCTGTTTTTT.

This chain joins TRBV6-1 and TRBJ1-5, with 7 bases aligning to TRBD1. The length of the CDR3 is 17 residues. Germline V gene data show CDR1 as MNHNS and CDR2 as SASEGT. V shed 5 bases and J 0 bases; nucleotides not matched to a gene: 10. As DNA, the CDR3 is TGTGCCAGCAGTCCGACAGGGCGCTCGTATAGCAATCAGCCCCAGCATTTT. Translation gives CASSPTGRSYSNQPQHF.

The CDR3 DNA reads TGTGCCACCAGTGATTCCGGGACAGGGTCGTACGAGCAGTACTTC. Translating it yields CATSDSGTGSYEQYF. V and J are TRBV24-1 and TRBJ2-7; 9 positions agree with TRBD1. After removal of 2 bases from V and 4 bases from J, the junction contained 5 bases not matched to a gene. The CDR3 contains 15 residues. Germline-derived CDR1 and CDR2 are KGHDR and SFDVKD.

V gene TRBV19 combines with J gene TRBJ2-3; 13 nucleotides match TRBD2. CDR3 length: 17 amino acids. Germline trimming cut 0 bases from V and 4 bases from J; bases unmatched to any gene: 4. Per germline, CDR1 LNHDA and CDR2 SQIVND (reference sequence). Here the CDR3 DNA reads TGTGCCAGTAGTATAGACGGACTAGCGGGAGAGGCAGATACGCAGTATTTT. Its protein product is CASSIDGLAGEADTQYF.

This clonotype has only a few counts. The chain combines TRBV19 with TRBJ2-4; TRBD1 matches at 9 bases. The CDR3 spans 20 residues. Germline loops: CDR1 LNHDA, CDR2 SQIVND (reference sequence). J was trimmed by 0 bases and V by 8 bases; bases with no gene match: 20. The CDR3 bases are TGTGCCAGTTGGGGACAGGGTGTTCCGAAGGAGGCACTAGCCAAAAACATTCAGTACTTC. The encoded protein is CASWGQGVPKEALAKNIQYF.

A note on this clonotype: Possible read error: a much larger clone is one base away. This chain links TRBV29-1 with TRBJ2-5; 12 nucleotides line up with TRBD2. The junction had 1 base not matched to a gene; V was cut back by 5 bases and J by 3 bases. The CDR3 covers 13 residues. Germline V gene sequence: CDR1 SQVTM, CDR2 ANQGSEA. CDR3 bases: TGCAGCGTTCGGACTAGCGGGGAAGAGACCCAGTACTTC. Translation gives CSVRTSGEETQYF.

In nucleotides, the CDR3 is TGTGCCAGCAGTTTAAACCGAAGAAATCAGCCCCAGCATTTT. Translated, it gives CASSLNRRNQPQHF. The chain is built from TRBV28 and TRBJ1-5; D gene unclear. The CDR3 runs 14 residues. The germline V and J ends were trimmed by 2 bases and 4 bases, with 9 bases remaining between them. CDR1 is MDHEN, CDR2 SYDVKM, per germline.

This clonotype has only a few counts. The chain has TRBV15 and TRBJ2-7; 10 bases align to TRBD2. The germline V gene encodes CDR1 LNHNV and CDR2 YYDKDF (reference sequence). The ends lost 0 bases at V and 3 bases at J; junction bases unmatched: 2. The CDR3 totals 15 residues. CDR3: CATSRELAGDYEQYF. The CDR3 DNA reads TGTGCCACCAGCAGAGAGCTAGCGGGAGACTACGAGCAGTACTTC.

A few counts support this clonotype. The chain carries TRBV28 and TRBJ1-5; D ambiguous. Germline lookup yields CDR1 MDHEN and CDR2 SYDVKM. V shed 6 bases and J shed 0 bases, with 18 bases lying between them. This CDR3 has 17 residues. CDR3 loop: CASSPSHWAYSNQPQHF. CDR3 nucleotide sequence: TGTGCCAGCAGCCCCTCTCATTGGGCGTATAGCAATCAGCCCCAGCATTTT.

This chain links TRBV20-1 with TRBJ1-6; no clear D. Trimming took 0 bases from V and 0 from J, leaving 9 bases between them. This CDR3 contains 16 residues. Germline V gene sequence: CDR1 DFQATT, CDR2 SNEGSKA (reference sequence). CDR3 residues: CSARDLRSSYNSPLHF. The CDR3 bases are TGCAGTGCTAGAGATTTACGGAGCTCCTATAATTCACCCCTCCACTTT.

This clonotype was counted many times. The chain carries TRBV29-1 and TRBJ2-5; 9 positions agree with TRBD2. Germline lookup yields CDR1 SQVTM and CDR2 ANQGSEA. The junction had 13 bases not matched to a gene; V was cut back by 3 bases and J by 2 bases. The CDR3 is made up of 17 amino acids. This chain's CDR3 is CSVDPAAGGPYQETQYF. CDR3 bases: TGCAGCGTTGATCCTGCAGCGGGAGGCCCCTATCAAGAGACCCAGTACTTC.

In this sample, this clonotype turned up a few times. The J gene is TRBJ1-4, the V gene TRBV2; 8 nucleotides align to TRBD1. The germline V gene has CDR1 SNHLY and CDR2 FYNNEI. The CDR3 totals 16 residues. The V and J ends lost 3 bases and 8 bases, in that order; junction bases with no gene match: 11. The chain's CDR3 is CASSDPSGTGGEKLFF. As DNA, the CDR3 is TGTGCCAGCAGTGACCCGTCCGGGACAGGAGGCGAAAAACTGTTTTTT.

The chain recombines TRBV7-9 with TRBJ1-6, with D maybe TRBD1 (5 bases). V lost 4 bases and J 5 bases, leaving 12 bases between the germline ends. Germline V gives CDR1 SEHNR, CDR2 FQNEAQ (reference sequence). The CDR3 is 15 amino acids. The CDR3 region has the DNA TGTGCCAGCAGCTCTCGGGGGAGCCATAATTCACCCCTCCACTTT. Protein sequence: CASSSRGSHNSPLHF.

Only a few counts were recorded for this clonotype. This chain connects TRBV5-1 to TRBJ1-6; possibly TRBD1 for D (6 bases). Trimming stripped 7 bases from V and 8 bases from J, with 13 bases between. Germline assignment: CDR1 SGHRS and CDR2 YFSETQ. This CDR3 comprises 13 residues. The CDR3 spells CASSEGVDSPLHF. The CDR3 nucleotides are TGCGCCAGCTCTGAGGGGGTCGATTCACCCCTCCACTTT.